These 21 T cell receptor beta chains were all obtained from the same sample, sequenced in a study of cytomegalovirus exposure and HLA in healthy donors. The PCR had 60 Vbeta and 13 Jbeta primers. Clones were sequenced by immunoSEQ multiplex PCR, and TCRdb holds only the in-frame ones, with some missing. The sample has 150,000 to 200,000 clones, around 83% seen once. The sample comprised PBMCs. Receptors originate from a man aged 50-59 years in good health and CMV-seropositive.

The chain carries TRBV2 and TRBJ2-5; 9 bases align to TRBD1. Gene TRBJ2-7 matches the end of the DNA better, so the J call may be wrong. CDR3 length: 15 residues. CDR1 and CDR2 (germline): SNHLY, FYNNEI. The CDR3 loop is CASTLTRTGAYEQYF. DNA of the CDR3: TGTGCCAGCACCCTCACCCGGACAGGGGCCTACGAGCAGTACTTC.

The V and J genes are TRBV10-3 and TRBJ1-2, with 9 bases matching TRBD1. Trimming took 0 bases from V and 8 from J; bases not matched to a gene: 10. The CDR3 has 16 residues. CDR1 is ENHRY, CDR2 SYGVKD, per germline. The CDR3 DNA reads as TGTGCCATCAGTGAGTCGGCGGGACAGGGTGCTGGCGGCTACACCTTC. This translates into CAISESAGQGAGGYTF.

The V and J genes are TRBV9 and TRBJ1-1, with no clear D. CDR1 is SGDLS, CDR2 YYNGEE, per germline. With 3 bases removed from V and 2 bases from J, the gap between germline ends came to 23 bases. This CDR3 contains 18 residues. The CDR3 is CASSGGSLAPVSNTEAFF. CDR3 in DNA: TGTGCCAGCAGCGGAGGCAGTTTGGCACCGGTCTCTAACACTGAAGCTTTCTTT.

V usage is TRBV5-1 and J usage is TRBJ2-3; 9 bases line up with TRBD1. Germline CDR1 and CDR2: SGHRS and YFSETQ. The V segment lost 1 base and the J segment 8 bases; nucleotides outside the gene matches: 5. The CDR3 contains 14 residues. CDR3 amino acids: CASSLTGGSGTQYF. For the CDR3, the DNA is TGCGCCAGCAGCTTGACAGGGGGCTCTGGTACGCAGTATTTT.

The chain carries TRBV2 and TRBJ1-4; a weak D match, TRBD1 (6 bases). Germline CDR1 SNHLY, CDR2 FYNNEI. The length of the CDR3 is 14 residues. V shed 4 bases and J shed 11 bases, with 17 bases lying between them. As DNA, the CDR3 is TGTGCCAGCAGTGGTACCACAGGGACCCCTAAACTGTTTTTT. Translating gives CASSGTTGTPKLFF.

This chain joins TRBV10-3 and TRBJ2-7; 8 bases are shared with TRBD1. Germline loops: CDR1 ENHRY, CDR2 SYGVKD. There are 15 residues in the CDR3. J lost 7 bases, V lost 6 bases, and 14 bases had no gene match. The CDR3 protein is CAIRPTTGASWEQYF. DNA of the CDR3: TGTGCCATCAGACCCACGACAGGGGCGTCGTGGGAGCAGTACTTC.

V and J are TRBV10-2 and TRBJ2-7; the match to TRBD2 covers 10 bases. V shed 6 bases, J shed 4 bases, and the junction held 6 bases outside the gene matches. The CDR3 covers 14 residues. CDR1 WSHSY and CDR2 SAAADI come from the germline V gene. CDR3 sequence (DNA): TGCGCCAGCAGCCTGCTAGCGGGGGTTTACGAGCAGTACTTC. This sequence encodes CASSLLAGVYEQYF.

The CDR3 reads CASISSGTGWSDTQYF. CDR3 nucleotides: TGTGCCAGCATCTCTTCCGGGACAGGGTGGTCAGATACGCAGTATTTT. This sequence joins TRBV28 and TRBJ2-3, with 9 positions matching TRBD1. J lost 4 bases, V lost 7 bases, and 12 bases had no gene match. This CDR3 is 16 amino acids long. Germline-derived CDR1 and CDR2 are MDHEN and SYDVKM.

The chain links TRBV21-1 to TRBJ2-2; TRBD1, the D gene given by the table, was not confirmed from the DNA. TRBV21-1 is deemed a pseudogene. The CDR3 is made up of 18 amino acids. Here the CDR3 DNA reads TGTGCCAGCAGCAAAAACTCGTTAGTGGGCACTCACACCGGGGAGCTGTTTTTT. It is translated as CASSKNSLVGTHTGELFF.

The rearrangement links TRBV9 to TRBJ2-2; perhaps TRBD1 as D (5 bases). The CDR3 length is 15 residues. V gave up 4 bases and J gave up 0 bases, with 10 bases separating them. Germline V gene sequence: CDR1 SGDLS, CDR2 YYNGEE. CDR3 bases: TGTGCCAGCAGCACCCGACAGCCGAACACCGGGGAGCTGTTTTTT. This sequence encodes CASSTRQPNTGELFF.

The chain uses TRBV9 and TRBJ1-2, with a weak D call TRBD1 (6 bases). The CDR3 consists of 13 residues. Germline values: CDR1 SGDLS, CDR2 YYNGEE. The V gene lost 3 bases and the J gene lost 8 bases, with 14 bases spanning the gap. The CDR3 protein is CASSEGGSMGYTF. The CDR3 DNA reads TGTGCCAGCAGCGAGGGGGGGTCTATGGGCTACACCTTC.

The chain joins TRBV7-4 to TRBJ2-1; TRBD2 aligns across 8 bases. Trimming cost V 3 bases and J 8 bases; bases outside gene matches: 6. CDR3 size: 14 residues. CDR1 and CDR2 (germline): SGHVT, SQSDAQ. For the CDR3, the DNA is TGTGCCAGCAGCTTCAGCGGGAGTTGGGATGAGCAGTTCTTC. It yields the protein CASSFSGSWDEQFF.

The chain is built from TRBV27 and TRBJ2-7, with 8 positions matching TRBD1. The junction had 15 bases not matched to a gene; V was cut back by 5 bases and J by 6 bases. In germline, CDR1 is MNHEY, CDR2 SMNVEV (reference sequence). The CDR3 runs to 16 residues. CDR3 sequence reads: CASSPSPTGVVGEQYF. As DNA, the CDR3 is TGTGCCAGCAGTCCCTCCCCGACAGGGGTCGTCGGCGAGCAGTACTTC.

The rearrangement uses TRBV5-4 and TRBJ2-2, with TRBD2 matching 8 bases. Per germline, CDR1 SGHNT and CDR2 YYREEE (reference sequence). Unmatched junction bases numbered 7, after V lost 0 bases and J lost 3 bases. This CDR3 has 17 residues. CDR3 DNA sequence: TGTGCCAGCAGCTTGGTGGTGACTAGCGAATACACCGGGGAGCTGTTTTTT. Protein sequence: CASSLVVTSEYTGELFF.

The chain couples TRBV15 to TRBJ2-7; the match to TRBD2 covers 11 bases. V lost 1 base to trimming and J lost 1 base; unmatched junction nucleotides: 18. Germline values: CDR1 LNHNV, CDR2 YYDKDF (reference sequence). This CDR3 has 21 amino acids. CDR3 in amino acids: CATSRVRTDPGLADSSYEQYF. For the CDR3, the DNA is TGTGCCACCAGCAGAGTACGGACAGACCCGGGACTAGCGGACTCTTCCTACGAGCAGTACTTC.

This rearrangement joins TRBV5-4 to TRBJ2-5; D ambiguous. Between the trimmed V and J ends, which lost 0 bases and 5 bases, there was a span of 5 bases. The CDR3 contains 12 residues. The V gene's germline CDR1 is SGHNT and CDR2 YYREEE (reference sequence). The CDR3 DNA is TGTGCCAGCAGCTTGGTGTCGGAGACCCAGTACTTC. Protein product: CASSLVSETQYF.

This clone was counted a single time. The genes are TRBV7-9 and TRBJ1-2; a possible D gene is TRBD1 (6 bases). Germline CDR1 reads SEHNR; CDR2 reads FQNEAQ (reference sequence). Trimming pared 7 bases from V and 5 bases from J, leaving 20 bases between. CDR3 length equals 15 residues. The DNA for the CDR3 is TGTGCCAGCAACGACAGGAACGTCCCGTCTTATGGCTACACCTTC. The encoded protein is CASNDRNVPSYGYTF.

This clone was picked up one time. This sequence joins TRBV9 and TRBJ2-7; no clear D gene. The CDR3 runs 12 residues. V lost 3 bases and J 0 bases, leaving 4 bases between the germline ends. CDR1 is SGDLS and CDR2 is YYNGEE in the germline V gene. DNA of the CDR3: TGTGCCAGCAGCGGGAGCTCCTACGAGCAGTACTTC. Protein product: CASSGSSYEQYF.

This chain links TRBV27 with TRBJ2-2, with 8 nucleotides matching TRBD1. V gave up 7 bases and J gave up 5 bases; unmatched junction bases: 6. Germline lookup yields CDR1 MNHEY and CDR2 SMNVEV (reference sequence). CDR3 length: 14 residues. CDR3 DNA sequence: TGTGCCAGCACTCCGCGGACAGGGACCGGGGAGCTGTTTTTT. Translating gives CASTPRTGTGELFF.

J is TRBJ2-1 and V is TRBV10-3, with TRBD2 as a possible D gene (5 bases). Germline V CDR1 and CDR2: ENHRY, SYGVKD. CDR3 length: 14 residues. Trimming shortened V by 2 bases and J by 5 bases, and 10 bases separated the two germline ends. The CDR3 DNA reads TGTGCCATCAGTGAGAGTATGGAGGACAATGAGCAGTTCTTC. Its protein product is CAISESMEDNEQFF.

The chain recombines TRBV10-3 with TRBJ1-1, with 10 bases identical to TRBD1. Germline V gene sequence: CDR1 ENHRY, CDR2 SYGVKD. The CDR3 runs to 15 residues. The J segment lost 4 bases and the V segment lost 2 bases, leaving 4 bases of the junction unmatched. DNA of the CDR3: TGTGCCATCAGTGAGACCGGACAGGGGGGCACTGAAGCTTTCTTT. As protein: CAISETGQGGTEAFF.